This T cell receptor beta chain was retrieved from a study of beta chain features in type 1 diabetes. Study-wide points: Moderately but significantly shorter TCRB CDR3s were found in Type 1 diabetes patients in all four CD4+ subsets.

A remark on this clone: Its antigen remains unidentified.

Since all of the isolated RNA was reverse transcribed, expressed TCRB transcripts were what got sequenced. Method: immunoSEQ multiplex PCR; TCRdb's copy keeps in-frame clones and lacks some. Here the sample spans roughly 150,000 clones, about 9% being singletons. Germline CDR1 is MNHEY and CDR2 is SMNVEV (reference sequence). The CDR3 sequence is 14 residues long. With 7 bases clipped from V and 3 bases from J, the junction kept 6 bases outside the gene matches. The clonotype was recovered from a woman aged 18-30 years with type 1 diabetes. Sequenced input: central memory CD4+ T cells from blood. This chain joins TRBV27 and TRBJ2-7, with 10 positions matching TRBD1. CDR3 amino acids: CASTRGQGLYEQYF. CDR3 bases: TGTGCCAGCACCCGGGGACAGGGGCTCTACGAGCAGTACTTC.